This TCR beta chain was sequenced during a study of blood T cells in healthy people across ages. General study results and limits: Diversity estimates from one million T cells were considered underestimates. In older individuals, TCR beta diversity per million T cells was lower, falling roughly linearly with age.

Regarding this clonotype: Its antigen is not known.

PCR was performed a second time for roughly 7 to 12 cycles using a sample-barcoded 5' primer and a J-beta primer mix. A template-switch adaptor that had 12 random nucleotides put a tag on each cDNA molecule. TCRdb used MiXCR to reprocess the 5' RACE reads, holding one entry per CDR3 protein. The data hold hundreds of thousands of distinct CDR3 sequences, with 45% to 50% observed a single time. Donation came from healthy Caucasian individuals in Russia who were aged roughly 6 to 95. Sequencing was carried out using blood. This TCR was recovered from a woman in her sixties or seventies in good health.

The CDR3 sequence: CASSVVRAGPGELFF. DNA of the CDR3: TGCGCCAGCAGCGTAGTCAGAGCGGGACCCGGGGAGCTGTTTTTT. The chain joins TRBV5-1 to TRBJ2-2, with TRBD2 matching 7 bases. Germline-derived CDR1 and CDR2 are SGHRS and YFSETQ. The CDR3 extends over 15 amino acids. The V gene end was trimmed by 4 bases and the J gene end by 6 bases; junction bases not matched to a gene: 9.